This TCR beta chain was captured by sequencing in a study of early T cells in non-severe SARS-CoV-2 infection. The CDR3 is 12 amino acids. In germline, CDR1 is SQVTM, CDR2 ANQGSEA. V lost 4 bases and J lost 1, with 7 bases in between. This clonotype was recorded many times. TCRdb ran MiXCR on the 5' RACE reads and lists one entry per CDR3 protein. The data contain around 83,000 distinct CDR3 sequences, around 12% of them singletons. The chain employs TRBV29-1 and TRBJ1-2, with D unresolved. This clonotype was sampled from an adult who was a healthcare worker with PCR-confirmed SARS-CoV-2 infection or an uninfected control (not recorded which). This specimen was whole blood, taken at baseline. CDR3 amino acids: CSVVGINYGYTF. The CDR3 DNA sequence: TGCAGCGTTGTCGGCATTAACTATGGCTACACCTTC.